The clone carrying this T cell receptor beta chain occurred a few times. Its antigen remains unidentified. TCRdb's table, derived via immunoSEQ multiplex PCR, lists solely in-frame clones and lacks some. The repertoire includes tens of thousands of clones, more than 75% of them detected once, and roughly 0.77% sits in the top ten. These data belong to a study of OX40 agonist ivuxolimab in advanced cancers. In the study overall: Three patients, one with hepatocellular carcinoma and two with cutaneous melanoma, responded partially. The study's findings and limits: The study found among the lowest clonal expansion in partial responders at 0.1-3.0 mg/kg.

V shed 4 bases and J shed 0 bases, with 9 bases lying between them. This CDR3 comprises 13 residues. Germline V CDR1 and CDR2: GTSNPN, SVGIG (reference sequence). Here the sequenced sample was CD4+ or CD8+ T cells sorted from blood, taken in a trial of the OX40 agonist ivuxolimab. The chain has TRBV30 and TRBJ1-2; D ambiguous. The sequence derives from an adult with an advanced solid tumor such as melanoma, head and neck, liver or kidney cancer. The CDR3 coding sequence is TGTGCCTGGAATCCACAATCTAACTATGGCTACACCTTC. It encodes CAWNPQSNYGYTF.